The 4 T cell receptor beta chains presented below share a single source sample, sequenced in a study of control samples from healthy donors and cancer patients. The method was immunoSEQ multiplex PCR; TCRdb's version includes in-frame clones alone and lacks a portion of them. The table has approximately 150,000 clones, approximately 86% seen once. Sequencing was performed on blood. These TCRs come from a man aged 18 to 35 in good health.

The V and J genes are TRBV5-1 and TRBJ2-7; 10 nucleotides line up with TRBD1. The CDR3 is 15 amino acids. CDR1 is SGHRS and CDR2 is YFSETQ in the germline V gene. V lost 5 bases and J lost 4; bases outside the gene matches: 9. The CDR3 region has the DNA TGCGCCAGCAGGCAGAACCGGGACAGGGGATACGAGCAGTACTTC. Amino acid sequence: CASRQNRDRGYEQYF.

This chain connects TRBV4-3 to TRBJ1-5, with a tentative D call TRBD1 (5 bases). This CDR3 region has 15 residues. Deletions cut 0 bases from V and 3 bases from J, with 9 bases between. Germline CDR1 LGHNA, CDR2 YSLEER. The CDR3 sequence is CASSQDPGDNQPQHF. The CDR3 DNA is TGCGCCAGCAGCCAAGACCCGGGGGACAATCAGCCCCAGCATTTT.

The chain is built from TRBV11-2 and TRBJ2-3, with D hard to call. The CDR3 is made up of 14 amino acids. The germline V and J ends were trimmed by 6 bases and 6 bases, with 16 bases remaining between them. Germline CDR1 and CDR2: SGHAT and FQNNGV. The CDR3 protein is CASSRVTRTDTQYF. CDR3 nucleotides: TGTGCCAGCAGTCGGGTCACAAGAACCGATACGCAGTATTTT.

J is TRBJ2-2 and V is TRBV5-1, with a tentative D call TRBD1 (5 bases). The length of the CDR3 is 13 residues. Per germline, CDR1 SGHRS and CDR2 YFSETQ. The germline V and J ends were trimmed by 6 bases and 6 bases, with 12 bases remaining between them. The chain's CDR3 is CASTGPRAGELFF. In DNA form, the CDR3 reads TGCGCCAGCACCGGCCCCAGGGCCGGGGAGCTGTTTTTT.